These 25 T cell receptor beta chains were all obtained from the same sample, sequenced in a study of blood T cell repertoires in COVID-19. Method: immunoSEQ multiplex PCR; TCRdb's copy keeps in-frame clones and lacks some. The table has more than 85,000 clones, 81% seen once. The specimen was peripheral blood. The source is an elderly man with acute or convalescent COVID-19.

The rearrangement uses TRBV11-3 and TRBJ2-1, with 13 bases aligning to TRBD2. This CDR3 contains 17 residues. The germline CDR1 and CDR2 sequences are SGHNT and YENEEA. Trimming cost V 1 base and J 5 bases; bases outside gene matches: 5. DNA for the CDR3: TGTGCCAGCAGCTTAGCTCGGACTAGCGGGGGAAACAATGAGCAGTTCTTC. The encoded protein is CASSLARTSGGNNEQFF.

This chain links TRBV6-5 with TRBJ1-1; the match to TRBD1 covers 8 bases. The CDR3 covers 14 residues. Losses at the gene ends were 8 bases for V and 1 base for J; bases not matched to a gene: 6. The V gene's germline CDR1 is MNHEY and CDR2 SVGAGI. For the CDR3, the DNA is TGTGCCAGCGCACGACAGGGGCGGAACACTGAAGCTTTCTTT. This sequence encodes CASARQGRNTEAFF.

The chain recombines TRBV28 with TRBJ2-6; D is uncertain. Per germline, CDR1 MDHEN and CDR2 SYDVKM. V was clipped by 2 bases and J by 2 bases, with 7 bases between them. The CDR3 length is 15 residues. CDR3 DNA sequence: TGTGCCAGCAGTTTACGGTTAACTGGGGCCAACGTCCTGACTTTC. Translation: CASSLRLTGANVLTF.

This chain uses TRBV18 with TRBJ2-1, with D unclear. Germline lookup yields CDR1 KGHSH and CDR2 LQKENI. The CDR3 is 15 amino acids. Deletions cut 0 bases from V and 6 bases from J, with 12 bases between. In DNA, the CDR3 is TGTGCCAGCTCACCACCCTCTGAAAGCCTCAATGAGCAGTTCTTC. This codes for CASSPPSESLNEQFF.

The chain uses TRBV6-5 and TRBJ2-7; a weak D match, TRBD1 (6 bases). This CDR3 has 14 amino acids. Deletions cut 5 bases from V and 3 bases from J, with 14 bases between. The V gene's germline CDR1 is MNHEY and CDR2 SVGAGI. The CDR3 protein is CASSPLGGSYEQYF. As DNA, the CDR3 is TGTGCCAGCAGTCCTCTAGGGGGTAGCTACGAGCAGTACTTC.

The V and J genes are TRBV5-1 and TRBJ1-5; D might be TRBD1 (6 bases). Trimming left V 4 bases short and J 0 bases short, with 11 bases between. Germline V gene lookup returns CDR1 SGHRS and CDR2 YFSETQ. CDR3 length: 15 amino acids. Here the CDR3 reads CASSPQGYSNQPQHF. The CDR3 DNA is TGCGCCAGCAGCCCACAGGGTTATAGCAATCAGCCCCAGCATTTT.

The rearrangement uses TRBV7-2 and TRBJ2-1; 8 bases line up with TRBD1. There are 15 residues in the CDR3. Germline V gene lookup returns CDR1 SGHTA and CDR2 FQGNSA. V shed 1 base and J 9 bases; nucleotides not matched to a gene: 8. The CDR3 DNA sequence: TGTGCCAGCAGCTTAGTCGGACAGGGCTTGGTTGAGCAGTTCTTC. This codes for CASSLVGQGLVEQFF. Supplemented by reference TRBV7-2 and TRBJ2-1, the full variable domain reads GAGVSQSPSNKVTEKGKDVELRCDPISGHTALYWYRQSLGQGLEFLIYFQGNSAPDKSGLPSDRFSAERTGGSVSTLTIQRTQQEDSAVYLCASSLVGQGLVEQFFGPGTRLTVL.

The V call is TRBV5-4, the J call TRBJ1-1, with no clear D. This CDR3 is 13 amino acids long. Germline CDR1 is SGHNT and CDR2 is YYREEE (reference sequence). V was trimmed by 4 bases and J by 1 base, leaving 8 bases between them. The CDR3 loop is CASSHDTNTEAFF. DNA of the CDR3: TGTGCCAGCAGCCACGACACGAACACTGAAGCTTTCTTT.

This sequence joins TRBV10-3 and TRBJ2-7, with 8 bases identical to TRBD2. After removal of 2 bases from V and 0 bases from J, the junction contained 3 bases not matched to a gene. The CDR3 extends over 15 amino acids. Per the germline V gene, CDR1 is ENHRY and CDR2 is SYGVKD. CDR3 bases: TGTGCCATCAGTGAGGTGAGCGGGAGCTCCTACGAGCAGTACTTC. Protein product: CAISEVSGSSYEQYF.

The J gene is TRBJ2-7, the V gene TRBV10-3; 12 bases align to TRBD2. The V gene's germline CDR1 is ENHRY and CDR2 SYGVKD. This CDR3 spans 14 amino acids. V lost 6 bases and J lost 3; bases outside the gene matches: 3. CDR3 sequence (DNA): TGTGCCATCAGCGTGACTAGCGGGAGCTACGAGCAGTACTTC. Protein sequence: CAISVTSGSYEQYF.

The CDR3, as DNA: TGTGCCAGCAGCCACCCAAAGACGAGCGGGAGTCAGGGAGAGACCCAGTACTTC. Protein product: CASSHPKTSGSQGETQYF. The chain couples TRBV3-1 (or the pseudogene TRBV3-2) to TRBJ2-5; 8 positions match TRBD2. There are 18 residues in the CDR3. Per the germline V gene, CDR1 is LGHDT and CDR2 is YNNKEL (reference sequence). V lost 3 bases, J lost 4 bases, and 16 bases stayed unmatched.

This chain links TRBV18 with TRBJ1-1; TRBD1 agrees at 7 bases. J lost 6 bases, V lost 4 bases, and 11 bases had no gene match. The CDR3 is 15 amino acids. Germline values: CDR1 KGHSH, CDR2 LQKENI. CDR3 DNA: TGTGCCAGCTCACGCTCCGGGACAGTCCAGTCTGAAGCTTTCTTT. This codes for CASSRSGTVQSEAFF.

The rearrangement uses TRBV3-1 (or the pseudogene TRBV3-2) and TRBJ2-1; 9 nucleotides align to TRBD1. CDR3 length equals 12 residues. Germline CDR1 is LGHDT and CDR2 is YNNKEL (reference sequence). The J segment lost 15 bases and the V segment lost 0 bases, leaving 3 bases of the junction unmatched. CDR3 DNA: TGTGCCAGCAGCCAAGAGGGGACAGGGTCGTTCTTC. Translated: CASSQEGTGSFF.

The chain employs TRBV7-6 and TRBJ1-1, with a tentative D call TRBD1 (5 bases). Between the trimmed V and J ends, which lost 5 bases and 5 bases, there was a span of 15 bases. The CDR3 covers 14 residues. CDR1 is SGHVS, CDR2 FNYEAQ, per germline. CDR3: CASSPAGGRTEAFF. CDR3 DNA sequence: TGTGCCAGCAGCCCAGCGGGGGGGAGAACTGAAGCTTTCTTT.

The chain recombines TRBV6-5 with TRBJ1-2; unclear D gene. V shed 0 bases and J shed 4 bases, with 15 bases lying between them. The CDR3 sequence is 16 residues long. Per the germline V gene, CDR1 is MNHEY and CDR2 is SVGAGI. The CDR3 DNA reads TGTGCCAGCAGTTACTCGGCGGGGTACGAATTCTATGGCTACACCTTC. It is translated as CASSYSAGYEFYGYTF.

A few counts support this clone. The chain recombines TRBV27 with TRBJ1-5; D is perhaps TRBD1 (6 bases). Germline loops: CDR1 MNHEY, CDR2 SMNVEV (reference sequence). The V and J ends lost 5 bases and 3 bases respectively, with 14 bases between them. This CDR3 is 15 amino acids long. Here the CDR3 DNA reads TGTGCCAGCAGTGCTACGGGACAAAACAATCAGCCCCAGCATTTT. This codes for CASSATGQNNQPQHF.

CDR3 bases: TGTGCCAGCAGCAACGGACAGGGCTCCTACAATGAGCAGTTCTTC. Its translation: CASSNGQGSYNEQFF. The chain carries TRBV5-4 and TRBJ2-1, with 8 nucleotides matching TRBD1. Trimming at V came to 4 bases and at J to 0 bases, leaving 3 bases not matched to a gene. The CDR3 is 15 residues long. From germline, CDR1 is SGHNT and CDR2 YYREEE (reference sequence).

The rearrangement links TRBV5-1 to TRBJ2-2, with 10 bases that match TRBD1. With V trimmed by 0 bases and J by 7 bases, 3 bases remained unmatched. This CDR3 spans 15 amino acids. Germline V gene data show CDR1 as SGHRS and CDR2 as YFSETQ. The CDR3 region is CASSLGQGAVGELFF. DNA for the CDR3: TGCGCCAGCAGCTTGGGACAGGGGGCAGTCGGGGAGCTGTTTTTT.

The gene calls are TRBV27 and TRBJ1-1; D unresolved. The CDR3 extends over 13 amino acids. From germline, CDR1 is MNHEY and CDR2 SMNVEV (reference sequence). Trimming took off 1 base at V and 7 bases at J, with 10 bases between the two ends. The CDR3 nucleotides read TGTGCCAGCAGTTTATACGGGGAGGATGAAGCTTTCTTT. It specifies CASSLYGEDEAFF.

The chain has TRBV6-5 and TRBJ1-1; maybe TRBD1 (6 bases). V was pared by 6 bases and J by 0 bases, with 8 bases between. CDR1 and CDR2 (germline): MNHEY, SVGAGI. The CDR3 extends over 13 amino acids. The CDR3 DNA follows: TGTGCCAGCAGAGCAGGGGTGAACACTGAAGCTTTCTTT. Amino acid sequence: CASRAGVNTEAFF.

J is TRBJ1-2 and V is TRBV7-8; TRBD1 agrees at 9 bases. CDR1 is SGHVS, CDR2 FQNEAQ, per germline. This CDR3 comprises 15 residues. Trimming at V came to 4 bases and at J to 4 bases, leaving 7 bases not matched to a gene. The CDR3: CASSYRTGDGYGYTF. The DNA for the CDR3 is TGTGCCAGCAGCTACCGGACAGGGGACGGCTATGGCTACACCTTC.

The chain is built from TRBV7-2 and TRBJ1-2; 7 bases line up with TRBD1. This CDR3 is built from 16 residues. V lost 4 bases to trimming and J lost 7 bases; unmatched junction nucleotides: 15. Germline V gives CDR1 SGHTA, CDR2 FQGNSA. The CDR3 DNA sequence: TGTGCCAGCAGCTCAAAAGGGTGGCAGGGGGTAGGTGGCTACACCTTC. It codes for CASSSKGWQGVGGYTF.

V is TRBV7-2 and J is TRBJ1-4; 9 bases agree with TRBD1. V lost 5 bases and J lost 7; bases outside the gene matches: 11. Germline values: CDR1 SGHTA, CDR2 FQGNSA. This CDR3 is 16 amino acids long. CDR3 coding DNA: TGTGCCAGCAGCCCTCTCGCGGGACAGGGAACTGAAAAACTGTTTTTT. This translates into CASSPLAGQGTEKLFF.

In its sample, this clone was seen a few times. The V and J genes are TRBV24-1 and TRBJ2-2, with a weak D call TRBD2 (5 bases). The germline V gene encodes CDR1 KGHDR and CDR2 SFDVKD. The CDR3 extends over 12 amino acids. V gave up 5 bases and J gave up 6 bases, with 6 bases separating them. The CDR3 sequence is CATSVSAGELFF. The CDR3 region has the DNA TGTGCCACCAGTGTTAGCGCCGGGGAGCTGTTTTTT.

V usage is TRBV5-1 and J usage is TRBJ1-2; D unclear. Germline V CDR1 and CDR2: SGHRS, YFSETQ. Trimming removed 0 bases from V and 4 bases from J, with 7 bases in between. The CDR3 extends over 13 amino acids. In DNA, the CDR3 is TGCGCCAGCAGCTTGGAAGACTCCTATGGCTACACCTTC. It translates to CASSLEDSYGYTF.